This T cell receptor beta chain originates from a study of spatial heterogeneity in lung cancer. Whole-study results and caveats: Estimated coverage of tumor T cells was about 7% for alpha and 12% to 15% for beta chains. Tumors with more nonsynonymous mutations had more expanded intratumoral alpha and beta TCRs.

All TCR cDNA molecules were individually tagged with a unique molecular identifier. TCRdb used MiXCR to reprocess the 5' RACE reads, holding one entry per CDR3 protein. The sample lists some 990 distinct CDR3 sequences; 33% were seen once. This sample's time point: sample taken at primary tumor resection. Unsorted whole RNA of tumor, nontumor lung or frozen PBMC was sequenced. V was shortened by 4 bases and J by 4 bases, with 10 bases between the two germline ends. Germline V gives CDR1 MNHEY, CDR2 SVGAGI. The CDR3 is made up of 14 amino acids. This clonotype ranks as large. Its target is not known. The source of this sequence is a male donor with early-stage non-small cell lung cancer. Sample: lung tumor tissue, taken at surgery. The chain joins TRBV6-5 to TRBJ2-2; weak D call: TRBD1 (5 bases). The CDR3, as DNA: TGTGCCAGCAGTTCCACAGGTTTCACCGGGGAGCTGTTTTTT. Translated, it gives CASSSTGFTGELFF.